A selection of T cell receptor beta chains follows, all from one sample in a study of T cells in Graves' hyperthyroidism and ophthalmopathy. TCRdb used MiXCR to reprocess the multiplex PCR reads, holding one entry per CDR3 protein. The data show 350,000 or so distinct CDR3 sequences, with roughly a fifth seen just once and around half held by the top ten. The sample comprised blood. The receptor source for this set is a woman in her 50s with Graves' hyperthyroidism. The CDR3 runs from the conserved cysteine through the conserved F or W. D genes are given only for firm matches. Clone size is not always given. Where it is, it says once, few, many or a class for expanded clones.

d_call	clone_size	j_call	v_call	cdr3_aa	cdr3_nt
TRBD2	many	TRBJ2-5	TRBV18	CASSPGLGQETQYF	TGTGCCAGCTCACCCGGACTAGGCCAAGAGACCCAGTACTTC
TRBD2	few	TRBJ2-7	TRBV4-1	CASSQSGTSGSYEQYF	TGCGCCAGCAGCCAGTCCGGGACTAGCGGGAGCTACGAGCAGTACTTC
TRBD1	.	TRBJ1-5	TRBV9	CASSTTGNSNQPQHF	TGTGCCAGCAGCACGACAGGGAATAGCAATCAGCCCCAGCATTTT
TRBD2	.	TRBJ2-7	TRBV25-1	CASTGLAGGHWNEQYF	TGTGCCAGCACTGGACTAGCGGGGGGGCATTGGAATGAGCAGTACTTC
.	.	TRBJ2-7	TRBV10-3	CAISGKSGGSYEQYF	TGTGCCATCAGCGGGAAAAGTGGGGGTTCCTACGAGCAGTACTTC
TRBD2	.	TRBJ2-1	TRBV24-1	CATSEGPWQGAIRLAGGPYNEQFF	TGTGCCACCAGTGAAGGCCCGTGGCAGGGGGCTATTAGACTAGCGGGAGGGCCTTACAATGAGCAGTTCTTC
.	many	TRBJ1-5	TRBV27	CASSFHNQPQHF	TGTGCCAGCAGTTTCCATAATCAGCCCCAGCATTTT
TRBD2	few	TRBJ2-5	TRBV29-1	CSAPGSGRQETQYF	TGCAGCGCCCCGGGTAGCGGGAGACAAGAGACCCAGTACTTC
.	many	TRBJ1-2	TRBV7-9	CASTTGTTYGYTF	TGTGCCAGCACCACCGGCACGACCTATGGCTACACCTTC
TRBD1	few	TRBJ2-5	TRBV28	CASTPPQTGPSKETQYF	TGTGCCAGCACCCCCCCTCAGACAGGGCCCAGTAAAGAGACCCAGTACTTC
.	few	TRBJ2-2	TRBV2	CASRGTGPGELVF	TGTGCCAGCAGGGGAACAGGGCCCGGGGAGCTGGTTTTT
.	many	TRBJ2-3	TRBV5-1	CASTLGQDTQYF	TGCGCCAGCACCCTTGGGCAGGATACGCAGTATTTT
.	few	TRBJ2-7	TRBV6-1	CASWDLTYEQYF	TGTGCCAGCTGGGACCTTACCTACGAGCAGTACTTC
.	.	TRBJ2-7	TRBV30	CAWSTGSGGYEQYF	TGTGCCTGGAGTACCGGGTCAGGAGGATACGAGCAGTACTTC
TRBD1	few	TRBJ1-4	TRBV2	CASSKSDRGNEKLFF	TGTGCCAGCAGTAAATCCGACAGGGGGAACGAAAAACTGTTTTTT
.	many	TRBJ1-4	TRBV3-1	CASSPRREKLFF	TGTGCCAGCAGCCCCCGTCGGGAAAAACTGTTTTTT
.	many	TRBJ1-2	TRBV5-1	CASSIEGSGYGYTF	TGCGCCAGCAGTATTGAGGGCTCGGGCTATGGCTACACCTTC
.	few	TRBJ2-3	TRBV6-4	CASSDSGGGLDTQYF	TGTGCCAGCAGTGACTCGGGGGGGGGCTTGGATACGCAGTATTTT
.	.	TRBJ1-4	TRBV7-9	CASSPEGRKLFF	TGTGCCAGCAGCCCAGAAGGGAGAAAACTGTTTTTT
TRBD1	many	TRBJ1-2	TRBV28	CASRPLGQGHGYTF	TGTGCCAGCAGACCTCTCGGACAGGGCCACGGCTACACCTTC
TRBD2	few	TRBJ2-4	TRBV28	CASSLTSGGARNIQYF	TGTGCCAGCAGTTTGACTAGCGGGGGGGCGAGGAACATTCAGTACTTC
TRBD2	once	TRBJ2-3	TRBV11-3	CASSPPEGRGAGEASTDTQYF	TGTGCCAGCAGCCCCCCGGAGGGCAGGGGAGCGGGAGAGGCCAGCACAGATACGCAGTATTTT
.	many	TRBJ2-7	TRBV28	CAVLRSAEEQYF	TGTGCCGTGCTACGTAGTGCGGAGGAGCAGTACTTC
TRBD1	.	TRBJ2-6	TRBV2	CASSRTGFGSGANVLTF	TGTGCCAGCAGTCGGACAGGGTTTGGGTCTGGGGCCAACGTCCTGACTTTC
TRBD1	many	TRBJ1-2	TRBV30	CAWSLTPGGNYGYTF	TGTGCCTGGAGTCTTACCCCAGGGGGCAACTATGGCTACACCTTC
.	many	TRBJ2-7	TRBV3-1	CASSQVRGRSSSYEQYF	TGTGCCAGCAGCCAAGTCAGGGGACGGTCGAGCTCCTACGAGCAGTACTTC
.	many	TRBJ2-1	TRBV10-3	CAISEDRNEQFF	TGTGCCATCAGTGAAGACCGCAATGAGCAGTTCTTC
.	many	TRBJ2-7	TRBV7-9	CASSFPARGVNEQYF	TGTGCCAGCAGCTTCCCCGCCAGGGGGGTCAACGAGCAGTACTTC
.	.	TRBJ2-5	TRBV29-1	CSVEKETQYF	TGCAGCGTTGAAAAAGAGACCCAGTACTTC
.	.	TRBJ1-1	TRBV4-1	CASSQGVQSNTEAFF	TGCGCCAGCAGCCAAGGGGTCCAATCGAACACTGAAGCTTTCTTT
TRBD1	many	TRBJ1-1	TRBV3-1	CASSQEDRVTEAFF	TGTGCCAGCAGCCAAGAGGACAGGGTCACTGAAGCTTTCTTT
TRBD2	many	TRBJ2-2	TRBV20-1	CSAPRTSTGELFF	TGCAGTGCTCCCCGGACTAGCACCGGGGAGCTGTTTTTT
.	many	TRBJ2-7	TRBV27	CASRFGADYEQYF	TGTGCCAGCAGATTTGGGGCAGACTACGAGCAGTACTTC
.	many	TRBJ1-3	TRBV18	CASSPPLGQLSGNTIYF	TGTGCCAGCTCACCTCCGTTAGGACAGCTCTCTGGAAACACCATATATTTT
TRBD2	many	TRBJ2-1	TRBV12-3/TRBV12-4	CAGHKRGHYNEQFF	TGTGCCGGACATAAGCGGGGGCACTACAATGAGCAGTTCTTC
TRBD2	.	TRBJ2-1	TRBV27	CATYGGGSYNEQFF	TGTGCCACCTATGGGGGGGGCTCCTACAATGAGCAGTTCTTC
TRBD1	.	TRBJ2-5	TRBV15	CATSKTTGGRETQYF	TGTGCCACCAGCAAAACTACAGGGGGCCGAGAGACCCAGTACTTC
TRBD1	.	TRBJ1-5	TRBV12-3/TRBV12-4	CASSLGQYQPQHF	TGTGCCAGCAGTTTGGGACAGTATCAGCCCCAGCATTTT
TRBD2	many	TRBJ2-5	TRBV3-1	CASSQDRGLQETQYF	TGTGCCAGCAGCCAAGATAGGGGACTACAAGAGACCCAGTACTTC
TRBD1	.	TRBJ1-6	TRBV18	CASSRRQGPMGRSPLHF	TGTGCCAGCTCACGTCGACAGGGTCCCATGGGGAGATCACCCCTCCACTTT
.	few	TRBJ2-3	TRBV2	CASEDTQYF	TGTGCCAGCGAAGATACGCAGTATTTT
.	few	TRBJ2-7	TRBV19	CASGPILEQYF	TGTGCCAGCGGCCCGATTTTGGAGCAGTACTTC
TRBD1	.	TRBJ2-5	TRBV20-1	CSGKPGQPLETQYF	TGCAGTGGGAAACCGGGACAGCCCCTAGAGACCCAGTACTTC
.	.	TRBJ1-1	TRBV19	CASTRGAGLNTEAFF	TGTGCCAGTACCCGGGGGGCGGGGCTGAACACTGAAGCTTTCTTT
TRBD2	.	TRBJ2-5	TRBV11-2	CASSLLGTSVQETQYF	TGTGCCAGCAGCTTACTGGGGACTAGCGTACAAGAGACCCAGTACTTC
TRBD1	.	TRBJ2-7	TRBV13	CASSSRSGTGRTYEQYF	TGTGCCAGCAGCTCGCGATCCGGGACAGGACGTACCTACGAGCAGTACTTC
.	.	TRBJ2-2	TRBV30	CAWSLRLDLNTGELFF	TGTGCCTGGAGTTTAAGACTGGACCTGAACACCGGGGAGCTGTTTTTT
.	.	TRBJ2-2	TRBV6-1	CASSGTLTFTGELFF	TGTGCCAGCAGCGGGACTCTAACGTTCACCGGGGAGCTGTTTTTT
.	many	TRBJ2-1	TRBV2	CASSEEPINEQFF	TGTGCCAGCAGTGAAGAGCCCATCAATGAGCAGTTCTTC
.	.	TRBJ2-2	TRBV6-9	CASSYGDKSTGELFF	TGTGCCAGCAGTTATGGGGACAAGAGCACCGGGGAGCTGTTTTTT
.	many	TRBJ1-1	TRBV28	CASEQGEYTEAFF	TGTGCCAGCGAGCAGGGTGAATACACTGAAGCTTTCTTT
TRBD2	many	TRBJ2-7	TRBV5-1	CASKRGASYEQYF	TGCGCCAGCAAGCGGGGGGCATCCTACGAGCAGTACTTC
TRBD1	.	TRBJ1-3	TRBV15	CATSTQGLEYGNTIYF	TGTGCCACCAGCACACAGGGGCTGGAGTATGGAAACACCATATATTTT
TRBD2	.	TRBJ2-1	TRBV9	CASSGSGGPQNEQFF	TGTGCCAGCAGCGGCAGCGGGGGCCCGCAGAATGAGCAGTTCTTC
TRBD1	.	TRBJ1-2	TRBV27	CASTGTAFANYGYTF	TGTGCCAGCACCGGGACAGCGTTCGCTAACTATGGCTACACCTTC